The 8 T cell receptor beta chains presented below share a single source sample, sequenced in a study of T-cell memory formation after mild COVID-19. TCRdb called the 5' RACE reads again in MiXCR, with one record for every CDR3 protein. In the table there are about 600,000 distinct CDR3 sequences, about 20% of which are singletons. Sequencing was performed on PBMCs or a T cell subset sorted from them (not recorded which). The receptors were gathered from an adult woman who had mild COVID-19 (a few samples of this study predate the infection). Cell type and time point are not known.

This clonotype was observed a few times. The chain carries TRBV30 and TRBJ2-3; D might be TRBD2 (6 bases). The CDR3 totals 15 residues. Germline V gene data show CDR1 as GTSNPN and CDR2 as SVGIG (reference sequence). Trimming left V 3 bases short and J 6 bases short, with 19 bases between. The CDR3 DNA reads TGTGCCTGGAGCCCCGGGACTTTGAGCATGGATACGCAGTATTTT. It is translated as CAWSPGTLSMDTQYF. Complete variable domain (other parts from reference TRBV30 and TRBJ2-3): SQTIHQWPATLVQPVGSPLSLECTVEGTSNPNLYWYRQAAGRGLQLLFYSVGIGQISSEVPQNLSASRPQDRQFILSSKKLLLSDSGFYLCAWSPGTLSMDTQYFGPGTRLTVL.

The table lists this clonotype with a few counts. The gene calls are TRBV27 and TRBJ1-2; perhaps TRBD1 as D (5 bases). Germline CDR1 MNHEY, CDR2 SMNVEV (reference sequence). V was pared by 0 bases and J by 4 bases, with 9 bases between. The length of the CDR3 is 14 residues. CDR3 nucleotide sequence: TGTGCCAGCAGTTTATCCGCAGGGCGCTATGGCTACACCTTC. Amino acids: CASSLSAGRYGYTF.

V gene TRBV7-2 combines with J gene TRBJ2-1; TRBD2 matches at 15 bases. Germline loops: CDR1 SGHTA, CDR2 FQGNSA. The length of the CDR3 is 15 residues. V was pared by 5 bases and J by 9 bases, with 5 bases of the junction left unmatched. Written as DNA, the CDR3 is TGTGCCAGCAGCATTCCGGGACTAGCGGGGGGTGAGCAGTTCTTC. Translating gives CASSIPGLAGGEQFF. Complete variable domain (other parts from reference TRBV7-2 and TRBJ2-1): GAGVSQSPSNKVTEKGKDVELRCDPISGHTALYWYRQSLGQGLEFLIYFQGNSAPDKSGLPSDRFSAERTGGSVSTLTIQRTQQEDSAVYLCASSIPGLAGGEQFFGPGTRLTVL.

J is TRBJ2-7 and V is TRBV29-1; TRBD1 aligns across 9 bases. CDR3 length: 15 amino acids. V trimming: 4 bases; J trimming: 3 bases; junction bases outside the gene matches: 10. CDR1 is SQVTM, CDR2 ANQGSEA, per germline. CDR3 in amino acids: CSVGGYRGLIYEQYF. CDR3 sequence (DNA): TGCAGCGTTGGAGGGTACAGGGGGCTAATCTACGAGCAGTACTTC.

This clonotype showed up just a few times. The V gene is TRBV7-3, the J gene TRBJ2-1; 7 nucleotides align to TRBD2. Trimming at V came to 2 bases and at J to 7 bases, leaving 5 bases not matched to a gene. The germline CDR1 and CDR2 sequences are SGHTA and FQGTGA. CDR3 size: 14 residues. This CDR3 is CASSLGWRGNEQFF. In DNA form, the CDR3 reads TGTGCCAGCAGCTTAGGGTGGCGGGGGAATGAGCAGTTCTTC.

This clonotype turned up a few times. The chain recombines TRBV5-1 with TRBJ2-7, with TRBD2 matching 10 bases. CDR3 length: 15 amino acids. Per the germline V gene, CDR1 is SGHRS and CDR2 is YFSETQ. V trimming: 5 bases; J trimming: 6 bases; junction bases outside the gene matches: 11. The CDR3: CASSPDLAGGGEQYF. CDR3 DNA: TGCGCCAGCAGTCCAGACTTAGCGGGAGGTGGCGAGCAGTACTTC. The full variable domain, in which reference TRBV5-1 and TRBJ2-7 provide the parts outside the CDR3, is KAGVTQTPRYLIKTRGQQVTLSCSPISGHRSVSWYQQTPGQGLQFLFEYFSETQRNKGNFPGRFSGRQFSNSRSEMNVSTLELGDSALYLCASSPDLAGGGEQYFGPGTRLTVT.

The CDR3 protein is CSVLQGVGEQYF. In nucleotides, the CDR3 is TGCAGCGTCTTACAGGGGGTCGGCGAGCAGTACTTC. The genes are TRBV29-1 and TRBJ2-7, with 8 bases matching TRBD1. CDR3 length equals 12 residues. The trim removed 6 bases at V and 6 bases at J, leaving 7 bases unmatched. Germline V gene lookup returns CDR1 SQVTM and CDR2 ANQGSEA.

The chain recombines TRBV2 with TRBJ2-2, with D tentatively TRBD1 (6 bases). CDR3 length: 14 amino acids. V dropped 6 bases and J dropped 6 bases, with 14 bases sitting between them. Germline CDR1 SNHLY, CDR2 FYNNEI. The CDR3 sequence is CASRVVGGPGELFF. CDR3 sequence (DNA): TGTGCCAGCAGAGTAGTAGGGGGACCCGGGGAGCTGTTTTTT.